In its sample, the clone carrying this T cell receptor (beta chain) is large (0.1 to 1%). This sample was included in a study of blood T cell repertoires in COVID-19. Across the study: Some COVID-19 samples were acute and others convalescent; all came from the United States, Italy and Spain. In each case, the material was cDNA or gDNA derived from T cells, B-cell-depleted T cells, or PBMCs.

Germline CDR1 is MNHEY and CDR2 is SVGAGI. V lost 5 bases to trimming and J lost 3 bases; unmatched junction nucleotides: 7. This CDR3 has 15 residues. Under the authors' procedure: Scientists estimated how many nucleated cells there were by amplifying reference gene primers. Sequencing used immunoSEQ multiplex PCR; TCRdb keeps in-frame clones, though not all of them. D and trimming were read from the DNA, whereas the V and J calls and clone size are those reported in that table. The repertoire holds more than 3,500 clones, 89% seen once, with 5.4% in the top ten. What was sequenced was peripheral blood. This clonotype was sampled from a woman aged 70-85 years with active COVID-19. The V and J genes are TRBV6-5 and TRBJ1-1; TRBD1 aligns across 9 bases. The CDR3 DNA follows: TGTGCCAGCAGTCAATCACAGGGGGCGTACACTGAAGCTTTCTTT. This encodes CASSQSQGAYTEAFF.